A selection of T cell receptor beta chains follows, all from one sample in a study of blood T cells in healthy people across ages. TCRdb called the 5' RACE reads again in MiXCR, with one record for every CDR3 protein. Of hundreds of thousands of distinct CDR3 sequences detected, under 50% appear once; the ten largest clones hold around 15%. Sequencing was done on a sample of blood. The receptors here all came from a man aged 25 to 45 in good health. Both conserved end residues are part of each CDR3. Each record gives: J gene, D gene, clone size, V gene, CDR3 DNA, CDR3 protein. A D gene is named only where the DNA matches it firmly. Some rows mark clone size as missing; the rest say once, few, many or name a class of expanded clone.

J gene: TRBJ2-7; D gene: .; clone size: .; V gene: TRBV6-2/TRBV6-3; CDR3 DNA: TGTGCCAGCAGTACCTCGGACACTACCTACGAGCAGTACTTC; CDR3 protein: CASSTSDTTYEQYF
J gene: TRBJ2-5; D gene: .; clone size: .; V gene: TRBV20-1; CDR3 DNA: TGCAGTGCTAGAGGGCTAGATGGGACCCAGTACTTC; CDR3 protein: CSARGLDGTQYF
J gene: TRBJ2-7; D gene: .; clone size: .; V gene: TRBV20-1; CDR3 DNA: TGCAGTGCCCGTCGGGGTGCCTACGAGCAGTACTTC; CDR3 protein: CSARRGAYEQYF
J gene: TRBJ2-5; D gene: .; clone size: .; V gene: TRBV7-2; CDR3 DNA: TGTGCCAGCAGCTTAGGAGGCCAGGCGACCCAGTACTTC; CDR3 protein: CASSLGGQATQYF
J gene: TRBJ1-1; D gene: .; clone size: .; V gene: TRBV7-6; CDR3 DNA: TGTGCCAGCAGCGTCAGGGGAATGGCAGGGACTGAAGCTTTCTTT; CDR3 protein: CASSVRGMAGTEAFF
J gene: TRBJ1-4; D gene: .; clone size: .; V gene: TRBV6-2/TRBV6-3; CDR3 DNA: TGTGCCAGCAGACCAGTGGGGGAAAAACTGTTTTTT; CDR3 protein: CASRPVGEKLFF
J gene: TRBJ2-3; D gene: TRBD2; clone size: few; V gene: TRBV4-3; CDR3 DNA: TGCGCCAGCAGCCAAGATCTTAGGACTAGCGGGGGAACAGATACGCAGTATTTT; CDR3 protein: CASSQDLRTSGGTDTQYF
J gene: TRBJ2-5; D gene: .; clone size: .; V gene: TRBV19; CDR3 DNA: TGTGCCAGTAGTATTTCGCCGGAGACCCAGTACTTC; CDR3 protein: CASSISPETQYF
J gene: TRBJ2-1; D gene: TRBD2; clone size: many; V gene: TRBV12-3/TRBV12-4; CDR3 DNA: TGTGCCAGCACCCCCGGGGGGGGCTACAATGAGCAGTTCTTC; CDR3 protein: CASTPGGGYNEQFF
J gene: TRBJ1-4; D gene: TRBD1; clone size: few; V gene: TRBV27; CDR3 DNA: TGTGCCAGCAGTCTTCTCCAGACAGGGGAAAAACTGTTTTTT; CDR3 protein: CASSLLQTGEKLFF
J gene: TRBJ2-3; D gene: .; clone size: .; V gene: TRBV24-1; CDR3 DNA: TGTGCCACCAGTGATTTTGGCAGGGGAACAGATACGCAGTATTTT; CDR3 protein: CATSDFGRGTDTQYF
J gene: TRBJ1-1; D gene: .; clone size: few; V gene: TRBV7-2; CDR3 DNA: TGTGCCAGCAGCTTATTAGGGGCGAACACTGAAGCTTTCTTT; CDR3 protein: CASSLLGANTEAFF
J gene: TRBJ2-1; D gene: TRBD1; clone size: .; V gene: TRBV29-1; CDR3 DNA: TGCAGCGTTCAACAGGGGGTTTACTACAATGAGCAGTTCTTC; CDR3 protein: CSVQQGVYYNEQFF
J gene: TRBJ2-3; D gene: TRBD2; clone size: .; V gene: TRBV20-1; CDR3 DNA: TGCAGTGCTAGGCCGCACGGGGAGGGGAGCACAGATACGCAGTATTTT; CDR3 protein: CSARPHGEGSTDTQYF
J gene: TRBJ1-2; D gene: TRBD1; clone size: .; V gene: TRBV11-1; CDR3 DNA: TGTGCCAGCAGCACAACCTCAACAGGGGCCGGTGGCTACACCTTC; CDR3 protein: CASSTTSTGAGGYTF
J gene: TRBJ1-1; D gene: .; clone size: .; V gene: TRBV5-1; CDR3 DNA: TGCGCCAGCTCCCCCGGGGCATACGAGGAAGCTTTCTTT; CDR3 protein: CASSPGAYEEAFF
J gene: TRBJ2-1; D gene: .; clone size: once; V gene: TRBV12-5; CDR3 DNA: TGTGCTAGTGCCCTGCAGAAAGGCTCGATGGGGGGCTCCTACAATGAGCAGTTCTTC; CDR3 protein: CASALQKGSMGGSYNEQFF
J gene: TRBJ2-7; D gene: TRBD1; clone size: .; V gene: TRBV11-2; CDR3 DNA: TGTGCCAGCAGCACATCTAGAAGGGACAGGGGCCGACCCTACGAGCAGTACTTC; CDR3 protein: CASSTSRRDRGRPYEQYF
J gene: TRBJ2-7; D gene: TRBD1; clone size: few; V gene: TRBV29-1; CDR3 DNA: TGCAGCGTTGAGGCAGCAGGACAGGCCTCCTACGAGCAGTACTTC; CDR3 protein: CSVEAAGQASYEQYF
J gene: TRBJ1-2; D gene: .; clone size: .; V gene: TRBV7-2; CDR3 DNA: TGTGCCAGCAGCTTAGACGGCACAGGGTTCTATGGCTACACCTTC; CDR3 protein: CASSLDGTGFYGYTF
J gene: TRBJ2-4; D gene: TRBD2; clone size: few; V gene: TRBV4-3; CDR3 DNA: TGCGCCAGCAGCCCGGGACTAGCGGGGGGCATAGCCAAAAACATTCAGTACTTC; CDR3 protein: CASSPGLAGGIAKNIQYF
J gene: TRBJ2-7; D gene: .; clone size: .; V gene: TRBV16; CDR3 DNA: TGTGCCAGCAGCCCCCATGAGGGATTGTGGGAGCGGTACTTC; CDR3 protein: CASSPHEGLWERYF
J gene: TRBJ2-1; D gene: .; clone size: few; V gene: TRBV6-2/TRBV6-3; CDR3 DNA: TGTGCCAGCAGGGAAGGTGGTCCTCAGGATGAGCAGTTCTTC; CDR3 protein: CASREGGPQDEQFF
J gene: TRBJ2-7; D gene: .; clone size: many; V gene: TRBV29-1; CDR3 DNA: TGCAGCGTTGAATCCGGGTACTACTACGAGCAGTACTTC; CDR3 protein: CSVESGYYYEQYF
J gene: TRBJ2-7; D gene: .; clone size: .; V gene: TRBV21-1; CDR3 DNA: TGTGCCAGCAACAAAGGGAGAAACTCCTACGAGCAGTACTTC; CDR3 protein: CASNKGRNSYEQYF
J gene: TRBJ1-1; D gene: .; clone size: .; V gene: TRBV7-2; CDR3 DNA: TGTGCCAGCAGCTTAGTCGGGGGGAAGAACACTGAAGCTTTCTTT; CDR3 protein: CASSLVGGKNTEAFF
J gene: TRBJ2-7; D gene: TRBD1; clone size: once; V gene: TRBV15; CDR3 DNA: TGTGCCACCAGCTCGGACAGGTCCACCTACGAGCAGTACTTC; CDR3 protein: CATSSDRSTYEQYF
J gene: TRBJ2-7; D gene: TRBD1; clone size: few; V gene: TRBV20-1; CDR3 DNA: TGCAGTGCCCCGGGGGACAGGTCCTACGAGCAGTACTTC; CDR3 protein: CSAPGDRSYEQYF
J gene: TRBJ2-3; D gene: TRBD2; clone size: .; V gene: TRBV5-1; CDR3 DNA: TGCGCCAGCAGCCTACGGACTAGCGGGGGGGCACGCACAGATACGCAGTATTTT; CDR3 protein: CASSLRTSGGARTDTQYF
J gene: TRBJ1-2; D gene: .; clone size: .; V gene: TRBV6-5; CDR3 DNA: TGTGCCAGCAGGGTAGACAGCAACTCTAACTATGGCTACACCTTC; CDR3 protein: CASRVDSNSNYGYTF
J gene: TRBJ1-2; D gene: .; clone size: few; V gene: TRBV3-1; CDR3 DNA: TGTGCCAGCAGCCAACAGGCTTCTAACTATGGCTACACCTTC; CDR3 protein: CASSQQASNYGYTF
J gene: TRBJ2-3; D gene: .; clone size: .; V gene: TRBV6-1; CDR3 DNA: TGTGCCAGCAGTGAACCGGCAGCTAGCACAGATACGCAGTATTTT; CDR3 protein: CASSEPAASTDTQYF
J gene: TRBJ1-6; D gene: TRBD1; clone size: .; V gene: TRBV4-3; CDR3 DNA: TGCGCCAGCAGCCAAGACAGGGGACAGGGCGCTTCACCCCTCCACTTT; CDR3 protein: CASSQDRGQGASPLHF
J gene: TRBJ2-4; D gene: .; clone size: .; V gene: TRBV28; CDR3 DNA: TGTGCCAGCAGTCCAGGGAAATACATTCAGTACTTC; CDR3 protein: CASSPGKYIQYF
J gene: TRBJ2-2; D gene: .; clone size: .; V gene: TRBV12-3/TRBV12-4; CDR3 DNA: TGTGCCAGCAGACGAACCGGGGAGCTGTTTTTT; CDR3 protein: CASRRTGELFF
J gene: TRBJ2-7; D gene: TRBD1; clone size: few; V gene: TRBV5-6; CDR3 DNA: TGTGCCAGCAGCTTGGTCTGGACAGGTACCTACGAGCAGTACTTC; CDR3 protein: CASSLVWTGTYEQYF
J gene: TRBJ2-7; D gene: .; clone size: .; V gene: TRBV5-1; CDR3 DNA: TGCGCCATGACCCGTAGGAACGAGCAGTACTTC; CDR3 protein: CAMTRRNEQYF
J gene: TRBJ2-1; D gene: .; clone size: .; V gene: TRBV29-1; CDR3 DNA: TGCAGCGTTGTGTCAGCTGGCTACAATGAGCAGTTCTTC; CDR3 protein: CSVVSAGYNEQFF
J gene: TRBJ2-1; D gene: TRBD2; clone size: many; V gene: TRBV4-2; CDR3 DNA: TGTGCCAGCAGCCAAGAGCCTAGCGGGGGTTACAATGAGCAGTTCTTC; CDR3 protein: CASSQEPSGGYNEQFF
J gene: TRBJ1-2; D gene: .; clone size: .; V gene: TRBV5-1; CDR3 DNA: TGCGCCAGCAGCCCCTCGGCAGGGCATGGCTACACCTTC; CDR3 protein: CASSPSAGHGYTF
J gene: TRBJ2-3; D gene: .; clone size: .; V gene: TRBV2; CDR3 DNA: TGTGCCAGCAGTATTAGACCTGGGGCAAGCACAGATACGCAGTATTTT; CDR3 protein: CASSIRPGASTDTQYF
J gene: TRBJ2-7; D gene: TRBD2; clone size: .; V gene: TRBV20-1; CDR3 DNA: TGCAGTGCTAGAGAGGCCCTAGCGGGGGTGAACGAGCAGTACTTC; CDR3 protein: CSAREALAGVNEQYF
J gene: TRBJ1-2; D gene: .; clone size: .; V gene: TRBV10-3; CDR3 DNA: TGTGCCACCGGGCGCCGGGGTTTGCAGGATGGCTACACCTTC; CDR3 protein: CATGRRGLQDGYTF
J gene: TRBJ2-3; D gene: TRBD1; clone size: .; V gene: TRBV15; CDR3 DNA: TGTGCCACCAGCAGCAGGACAGGGCTGTCCGCAGATACGCAGTATTTT; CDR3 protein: CATSSRTGLSADTQYF
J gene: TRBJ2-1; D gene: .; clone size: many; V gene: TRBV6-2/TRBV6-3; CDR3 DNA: TGTGCCAGCAGTTACAGCTCCTACAATGAGCAGTTCTTC; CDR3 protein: CASSYSSYNEQFF
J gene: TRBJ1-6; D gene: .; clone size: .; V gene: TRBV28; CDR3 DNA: TGTGCCAGCAGTTTTGCAGGGCGATCCTATAATTCACCCCTCCACTTT; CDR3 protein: CASSFAGRSYNSPLHF
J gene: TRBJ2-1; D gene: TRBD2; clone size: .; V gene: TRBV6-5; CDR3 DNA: TGTGCCAGCAGGTCCCTGACTAGCGGGGCCCCCAATGAGCAGTTCTTC; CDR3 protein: CASRSLTSGAPNEQFF
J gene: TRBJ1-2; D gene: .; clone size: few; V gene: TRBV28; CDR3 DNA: TGTGCCAGTGGGACCCTGGCTGGCTACACCTTC; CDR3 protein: CASGTLAGYTF
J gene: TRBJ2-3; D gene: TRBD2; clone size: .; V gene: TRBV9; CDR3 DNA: TGTGCCAGCAGCGCCCCAGGGACTAGCGGGAGACCGCCTCACTTCCCAGATACGCAGTATTTT; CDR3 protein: CASSAPGTSGRPPHFPDTQYF
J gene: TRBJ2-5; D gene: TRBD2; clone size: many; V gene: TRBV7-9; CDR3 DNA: TGTGCCAGCAGCTTGGCTAGCGGCCAAGAGACCCAGTACTTC; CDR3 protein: CASSLASGQETQYF
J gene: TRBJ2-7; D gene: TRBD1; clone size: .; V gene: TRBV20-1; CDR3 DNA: TGCAGTGCCCGACCCCCCCGGACAGGGAAATACGAGCAGTACTTC; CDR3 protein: CSARPPRTGKYEQYF
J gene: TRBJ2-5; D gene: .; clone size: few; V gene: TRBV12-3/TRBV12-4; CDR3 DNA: TGTGCCAGCAGTTTTATGCAAGTGGAGGAGACCCAGTACTTC; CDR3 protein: CASSFMQVEETQYF
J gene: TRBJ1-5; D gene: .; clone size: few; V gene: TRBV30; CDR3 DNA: TGTGCCTGGAGTGTACGGGACGGTTATCAGCCCCAGCATTTT; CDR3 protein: CAWSVRDGYQPQHF
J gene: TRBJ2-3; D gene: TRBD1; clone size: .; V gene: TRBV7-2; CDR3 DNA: TGTGCCAGCAGCCCACAGGGGACAGCCACAGATACGCAGTATTTT; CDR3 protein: CASSPQGTATDTQYF
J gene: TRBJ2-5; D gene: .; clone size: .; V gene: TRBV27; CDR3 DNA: TGTGCCAGCCGTAGGGCGGGCCAAGAGGGGACCCAGTACTTC; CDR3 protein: CASRRAGQEGTQYF
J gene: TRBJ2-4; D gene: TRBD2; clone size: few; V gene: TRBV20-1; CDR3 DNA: TGCAGTGCTACGGTAGCGGGGACCAAAAACATTCAGTACTTC; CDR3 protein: CSATVAGTKNIQYF
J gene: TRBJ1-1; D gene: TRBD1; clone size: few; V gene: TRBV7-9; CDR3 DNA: TGTGCCAGCAGCCTTACCGGGACAGGGCGGCGGACCACTGAAGCTTTCTTT; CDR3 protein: CASSLTGTGRRTTEAFF
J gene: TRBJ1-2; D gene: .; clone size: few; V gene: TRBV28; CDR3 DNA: TGTGCCAGCAGTTTGTCTATTCAGGGAAACTATGGCTACACCTTC; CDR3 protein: CASSLSIQGNYGYTF
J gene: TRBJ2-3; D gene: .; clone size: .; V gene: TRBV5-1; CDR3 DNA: TGCGCCAGCAGCAGCGGGCAGCAGGGAGAGATGCAGTATTTT; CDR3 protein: CASSSGQQGEMQYF